What follows are 3 T cell receptor beta chains derived from one specimen sequenced in a study of T-cell memory formation after mild COVID-19. From the 5' RACE reads, TCRdb called clonotypes with MiXCR, one entry per CDR3 protein. In the table there are about 400,000 distinct CDR3 sequences, about 22% of which are singletons. The sample comprised PBMCs or a T cell subset sorted from them (not recorded which). These receptors were collected from an adult woman who had mild COVID-19 (a few samples of this study predate the infection). Cell type and time point are not known.

V gene TRBV10-3 combines with J gene TRBJ1-1, with 9 positions matching TRBD1. V lost 8 bases and J lost 4; bases outside the gene matches: 11. CDR1 ENHRY and CDR2 SYGVKD come from the germline V gene. The CDR3 covers 15 residues. The CDR3 is CAIDEAGTGSTEAFF. The CDR3 DNA reads TGTGCCATCGACGAAGCCGGGACAGGGTCCACTGAAGCTTTCTTT.

The chain carries TRBV7-3 and TRBJ2-1; 9 nucleotides line up with TRBD1. This CDR3 contains 15 residues. Germline CDR1 and CDR2: SGHTA and FQGTGA. The junction had 6 bases not matched to a gene; V was cut back by 5 bases and J by 4 bases. In nucleotides, the CDR3 is TGTGCCAGCAGCCAAAGGACAGGGGCATACAATGAGCAGTTCTTC. The encoded protein is CASSQRTGAYNEQFF.

The V call is TRBV9, the J call TRBJ1-2; 7 bases are shared with TRBD1. The CDR3 totals 15 residues. Germline V gives CDR1 SGDLS, CDR2 YYNGEE. V shed 0 bases and J 5 bases; nucleotides not matched to a gene: 7. The CDR3 region has the DNA TGTGCCAGCAGCGTAGGGGGCAGGGGGGAGTATGGCTACACCTTC. This codes for CASSVGGRGEYGYTF.